Sequencing of this T cell receptor (beta chain) was carried out in a study of T-cell reconstitution after alpha-beta-depleted transplantation in children. Library preparation (for TCRbeta) was performed with unique molecular identifiers. MiXCR was run by TCRdb on the PCR reads, yielding one entry per CDR3 protein. Here the sample spans some 110,000 distinct CDR3 sequences, about 9.3% being singletons. This clonotype was seen more than once but under ten times. The antigen is not known. Regarding the study as a whole: In some patients, recipient T cells and intrathymic progenitors surviving conditioning explained high day-60 diversity. Reportedly, roughly two months post-transplant, alpha-beta T cells arose from several hundred expanded graft clones.

Germline CDR1 is LNHNV and CDR2 is YYDKDF (reference sequence). Trimming removed 6 bases at V and 1 base at J, with 10 bases between. The CDR3 contains 14 residues. The chain has TRBV15 and TRBJ2-1; D is ambiguous. The origin of this receptor is a boy between 2 and 10 years old with acute lymphoblastic leukemia, due to receive a stem cell transplant. Sequenced here: PBMCs, sampled before TCRalphabeta/CD19-depleted stem cell transplant. CDR3 sequence reads: CATRRSFSYNEQFF. CDR3 in DNA: TGTGCCACCAGACGAAGTTTTTCCTACAATGAGCAGTTCTTC.